The 3 T cell receptor beta chains given below trace back to one sample, sequenced in a study of blood T cell repertoires in COVID-19. Sequencing was performed with immunoSEQ multiplex PCR; in TCRdb, only in-frame clones are kept and a portion is missing. This table has about 23,000 clones, about 88% appearing once. The sequencing sample was made of peripheral blood. The source is a man aged 65-85 years in a cohort sampled during active COVID-19.

Notes on this clone: Other DNA sequences in the same sample also yield this CDR3. J is TRBJ2-1 and V is TRBV7-3, with D maybe TRBD2 (6 bases). The germline gives CDR1 SGHTA, CDR2 FQGTGA. Trimming left V 3 bases short and J 7 bases short, with 13 bases between. The CDR3 covers 14 residues. The CDR3 sequence is CASSFGGGGNEQFF. CDR3 DNA: TGTGCCAGCAGCTTTGGGGGAGGTGGGAATGAGCAGTTCTTC.

The V call is TRBV9, the J call TRBJ2-2; D unclear. CDR3 length equals 14 residues. Per germline, CDR1 SGDLS and CDR2 YYNGEE. V was clipped by 0 bases and J by 7 bases, with 10 bases between them. CDR3 region: CASSVAGYLGELFF. CDR3 DNA sequence: TGTGCCAGCAGCGTAGCCGGGTACCTCGGGGAGCTGTTTTTT. Together with reference TRBV9 and TRBJ2-2, the CDR3 gives the full variable domain: DSGVTQTPKHLITATGQRVTLRCSPRSGDLSVYWYQQSLDQGLQFLIQYYNGEERAKGNILERFSAQQFPDLHSELNLSSLELGDSALYFCASSVAGYLGELFFGEGSRLTVL.

This chain links TRBV12-3 or TRBV12-4 with TRBJ1-5; no clear D gene. The V gene lost 4 bases and the J gene lost 9 bases, with 10 bases spanning the gap. CDR3 size: 12 residues. CDR3 residues: CASSSVSGPQHF. CDR3 DNA: TGTGCCAGCAGTTCCGTTAGTGGGCCCCAGCATTTT.